This T cell receptor (beta chain) was profiled in a study of blood T cell repertoires in COVID-19. Turning to the study itself: Specimens from acute and convalescent COVID-19 originated in the United States, Italy and Spain. T cells, B-cell-depleted T cells, or PBMCs supplied cDNA or gDNA.

Authors' data handling: Cell counts per sample came from amplifying reference gene primers. Data came from immunoSEQ multiplex PCR; TCRdb stores just in-frame clones and leaves some out. V and J calls and clone size come straight from that table; D and trimming were deduced from the DNA. Of about 130,000 clones detected, about 91% appear once; the ten largest clones hold around 10%. The germline gives CDR1 MDHEN, CDR2 SYDVKM. This CDR3 region has 14 residues. After removal of 3 bases from V and 2 bases from J, the junction contained 3 bases not matched to a gene. Material for sequencing was peripheral blood. This chain connects TRBV28 to TRBJ1-1, with 7 bases aligning to TRBD1. The TCR comes from a man over 45 with acute or convalescent COVID-19. The CDR3 sequence is CASSLTGPNTEAFF. CDR3 nucleotide sequence: TGTGCCAGCAGTTTGACAGGGCCAAACACTGAAGCTTTCTTT.